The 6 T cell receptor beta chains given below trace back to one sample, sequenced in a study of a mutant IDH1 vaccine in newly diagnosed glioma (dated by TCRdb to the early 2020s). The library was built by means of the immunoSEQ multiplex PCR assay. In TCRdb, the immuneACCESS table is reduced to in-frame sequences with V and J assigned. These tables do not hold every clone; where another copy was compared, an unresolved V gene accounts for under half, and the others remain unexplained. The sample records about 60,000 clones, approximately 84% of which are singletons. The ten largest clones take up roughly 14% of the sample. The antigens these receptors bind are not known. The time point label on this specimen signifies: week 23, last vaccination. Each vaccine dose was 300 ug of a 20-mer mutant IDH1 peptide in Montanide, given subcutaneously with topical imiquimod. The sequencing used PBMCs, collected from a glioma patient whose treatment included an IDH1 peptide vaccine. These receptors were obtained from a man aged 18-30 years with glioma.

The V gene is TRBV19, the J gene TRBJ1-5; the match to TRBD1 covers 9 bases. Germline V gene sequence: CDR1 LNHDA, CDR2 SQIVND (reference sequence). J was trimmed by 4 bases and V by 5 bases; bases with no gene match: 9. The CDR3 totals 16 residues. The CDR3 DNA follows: TGTGCCAGTAGTCCGTGGACAGGGGCGGGAAATCAGCCCCAGCATTTT. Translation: CASSPWTGAGNQPQHF. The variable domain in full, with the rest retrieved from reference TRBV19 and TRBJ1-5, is DGGITQSPKYLFRKEGQNVTLSCEQNLNHDAMYWYRQDPGQGLRLIYYSQIVNDFQKGDIAEGYSVSREKKESFPLTVTSAQKNPTAFYLCASSPWTGAGNQPQHFGDGTRLSIL.

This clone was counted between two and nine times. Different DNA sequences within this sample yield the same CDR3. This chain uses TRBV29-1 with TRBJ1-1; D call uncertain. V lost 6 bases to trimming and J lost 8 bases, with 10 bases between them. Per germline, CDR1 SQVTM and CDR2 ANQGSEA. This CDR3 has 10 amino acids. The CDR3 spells CSVRALEAFF. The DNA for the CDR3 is TGCAGCGTGCGGGCCCTAGAAGCTTTCTTT.

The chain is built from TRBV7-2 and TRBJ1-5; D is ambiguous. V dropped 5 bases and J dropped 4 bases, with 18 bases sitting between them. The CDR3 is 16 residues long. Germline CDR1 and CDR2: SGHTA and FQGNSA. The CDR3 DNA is TGTGCCAGCAGCGAGGTCCTAGGAACCATTAATCAGCCCCAGCATTTT. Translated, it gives CASSEVLGTINQPQHF.

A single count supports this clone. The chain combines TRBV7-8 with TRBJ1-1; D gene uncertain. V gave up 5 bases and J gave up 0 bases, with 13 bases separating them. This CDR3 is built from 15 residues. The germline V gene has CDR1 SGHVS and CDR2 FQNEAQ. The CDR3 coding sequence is TGTGCCAGCAGCCCGAGTTCGTGGATGAACACTGAAGCTTTCTTT. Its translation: CASSPSSWMNTEAFF. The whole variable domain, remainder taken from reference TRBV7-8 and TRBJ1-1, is GAGVSQSPRYKVAKRGQDVALRCDPISGHVSLFWYQQALGQGPEFLTYFQNEAQLDKSGLPSDRFFAERPEGSVSTLKIQRTQQEDSAVYLCASSPSSWMNTEAFFGQGTRLTVV.

The DNA of the CDR3 is TGTGCCAGCAGTGACGGGAGCACAGATACGCAGTATTTT. Its protein product is CASSDGSTDTQYF. The chain links TRBV6-4 to TRBJ2-3; D is ambiguous. In germline, CDR1 is MRHNA, CDR2 SNTAGT. The CDR3 spans 13 residues. Trimming left V 2 bases short and J 0 bases short, with 3 bases between.

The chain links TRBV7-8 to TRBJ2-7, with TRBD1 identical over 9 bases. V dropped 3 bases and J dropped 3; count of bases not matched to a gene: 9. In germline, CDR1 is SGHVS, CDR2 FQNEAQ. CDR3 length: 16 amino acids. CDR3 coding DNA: TGTGCCAGCAGCTTGGGGGGACAGGGTTCATTCTACGAGCAGTACTTC. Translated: CASSLGGQGSFYEQYF.